This T cell receptor (beta chain) derives from a study of T cells expressing NK-cell markers. Study-level information: Beta-chain profiling covered CD3+CD56+NKG2C+, CD3+CD56+NKG2C- and CD3+CD56-NKG2C+ sorted subsets. Among the eight sequenced donors, seven tested HCMV-seropositive and one tested seronegative. General study points: Topping the CD3+CD56-NKG2C+ fraction as well were these clonotypes, in a handful of donors.

A note on this clonotype: Antigen specificity is unknown.

No DNA is given; TCRdb re-called the 5' RACE reads and lists each CDR3 protein once. The sample is made up of 140,000 to 150,000 distinct CDR3 sequences, and the top ten hold roughly 12% of it. The CDR3 totals 17 residues. Germline lookup yields CDR1 SGHRS and CDR2 YFSETQ. Sequencing used blood T cells: a sorted CD56 or NKG2C T cell subset, CD4+ or CD8+ T cells, or bulk PBMC T cells (not recorded which). The source is a man between 18 and 29 years old in good health. This chain links TRBV5-1 with TRBJ2-1; the TCRdb call, TRBD2, lacks DNA for checking. The chain's CDR3 is CASSFTPGPGSYNEQFF.